This TCR beta chain was sequenced during a study of yellow fever vaccine responses in identical twins. The CDR3 contains 12 residues. The germline V gene has CDR1 DFQATT and CDR2 SNEGSKA (reference sequence). V lost 1 base and J lost 9, with 10 bases in between. TCRdb redid the calling of the RT-PCR reads with MiXCR, one entry per CDR3 protein. The sample includes approximately 9,600 distinct CDR3 sequences, around four fifths of them seen just once. This TCR derives from a woman between 18 and 29 years old who received the yellow fever vaccine. The chain links TRBV20-1 to TRBJ2-1, with a weak D call TRBD2 (6 bases). The sample consisted of T cells from blood (PBMCs), unsorted or a sorted subset (not recorded which), taken before or after yellow fever vaccination (not recorded which). Here the CDR3 reads CSARAEGGEQFF. The CDR3 nucleotides read TGCAGTGCTAGAGCGGAGGGTGGTGAGCAGTTCTTC.